The clone carrying this TCR beta chain was found a few times. Germline V gives CDR1 LNHNV, CDR2 YYDKDF (reference sequence). CDR3 length equals 16 residues. The trim removed 1 base at V and 5 bases at J, leaving 6 bases unmatched. These data come from a study of cytomegalovirus exposure and HLA in healthy donors. Researchers ran the PCR with 60 Vbeta and 13 Jbeta primers. Using immunoSEQ multiplex PCR, the repertoire was profiled, and TCRdb retains in-frame clones only, with some absent. The sample has about 100,000 clones, 60% to 75% seen once. This sequence was found in a man between 50 and 59 years old in good health and CMV-seronegative. This chain uses TRBV15 with TRBJ1-4; 8 nucleotides align to TRBD1. Sequencing input: PBMCs. The CDR3 bases are TGTGCCACCAGCAGAGGCGGGGGACAGGCGAATGAAAAACTGTTTTTT. Residues: CATSRGGGQANEKLFF. The full variable domain, completed using reference TRBV15 and TRBJ1-4, is DAMVIQNPRYQVTQFGKPVTLSCSQTLNHNVMYWYQQKSSQAPKLLFHYYDKDFNNEADTPDNFQSRRPNTSFCFLDIRSPGLGDTAMYLCATSRGGGQANEKLFFGSGTQLSVL.